A selection of T cell receptor beta chains follows, all from one sample in a study of somatic mutations in cytotoxic T cells in rheumatoid arthritis. TCRdb's copy holds only in-frame clones and misses some; the assay was immunoSEQ multiplex PCR. The profile shows 15,000 to 20,000 clones, approximately 82% of them singletons. The sequencing sample was made of CD8+ T cells sorted from blood. These receptors originate from a woman in her forties or fifties with rheumatoid arthritis. Each CDR3 is given with its conserved first and last residue. Each record gives: D gene, V gene, clone size, J gene, CDR3 protein, CDR3 DNA. The D gene is left open where the match is weak. The size of a clone is reported for some rows only, either as once, few or many, or as a class for expanded clones.

d_call: NA; v_call: TRBV13; clone_size: few; j_call: TRBJ2-7; cdr3_aa: CASSLGRGPSYEQYF; cdr3_nt: TGTGCCAGCAGCTTAGGGCGGGGGCCCTCCTACGAGCAGTACTTC
d_call: NA; v_call: TRBV28; clone_size: NA; j_call: TRBJ2-2; cdr3_aa: CASSYIGNTGTGELFF; cdr3_nt: TGTGCCAGCAGTTACATCGGAAATACGGGCACCGGGGAGCTGTTTTTT
d_call: TRBD1; v_call: TRBV5-4; clone_size: once; j_call: TRBJ2-7; cdr3_aa: CASSWDRRGDYEQYF; cdr3_nt: TGTGCCAGCAGCTGGGACAGGAGGGGGGATTACGAGCAGTACTTC
d_call: NA; v_call: TRBV4-1; clone_size: few; j_call: TRBJ2-7; cdr3_aa: CASSQASNMRYEQYF; cdr3_nt: TGCGCCAGCAGCCAAGCATCTAACATGCGCTACGAGCAGTACTTC
d_call: TRBD1; v_call: TRBV7-2; clone_size: NA; j_call: TRBJ2-7; cdr3_aa: CASSSRQGRHEQYF; cdr3_nt: TGTGCCAGCAGCTCCCGACAGGGGCGGCACGAGCAGTACTTC
d_call: TRBD1; v_call: TRBV4-1; clone_size: NA; j_call: TRBJ2-7; cdr3_aa: CASSHPGQDIEQYF; cdr3_nt: TGCGCCAGCAGCCATCCCGGACAGGATATTGAGCAGTACTTC
d_call: NA; v_call: TRBV28; clone_size: NA; j_call: TRBJ1-4; cdr3_aa: CASSFRDSANEKLFF; cdr3_nt: TGTGCCAGCAGTTTCAGGGATTCGGCTAATGAAAAACTGTTTTTT
d_call: TRBD2; v_call: TRBV15; clone_size: NA; j_call: TRBJ2-1; cdr3_aa: CATSRDGRASGGNEQFF; cdr3_nt: TGTGCCACCAGCAGAGATGGTCGCGCTAGCGGGGGGAATGAGCAGTTCTTC
d_call: TRBD2; v_call: TRBV27; clone_size: NA; j_call: TRBJ2-3; cdr3_aa: CASSTLRAGVTDTQYF; cdr3_nt: TGTGCCAGCAGTACCCTTCGAGCGGGAGTCACAGATACGCAGTATTTT
d_call: TRBD1; v_call: TRBV18; clone_size: NA; j_call: TRBJ2-3; cdr3_aa: CASLPLEGQGTDTQYF; cdr3_nt: TGTGCCAGCCTTCCCTTGGAGGGACAGGGGACAGATACGCAGTATTTT
d_call: NA; v_call: TRBV30; clone_size: NA; j_call: TRBJ2-7; cdr3_aa: CAWKGTGSYEQYF; cdr3_nt: TGTGCCTGGAAGGGAACGGGATCCTACGAGCAGTACTTC
d_call: NA; v_call: TRBV18; clone_size: NA; j_call: TRBJ1-1; cdr3_aa: CASSPGGTPKMNTEAFF; cdr3_nt: TGTGCCAGCTCACCAGGGGGAACCCCTAAGATGAACACTGAAGCTTTCTTT
d_call: TRBD1; v_call: TRBV6-6; clone_size: few; j_call: TRBJ1-5; cdr3_aa: CASRQRGQGQNQPQHF; cdr3_nt: TGTGCCAGCAGACAAAGGGGACAGGGTCAAAATCAGCCCCAGCATTTT
d_call: NA; v_call: TRBV14; clone_size: NA; j_call: TRBJ1-2; cdr3_aa: CASSPQWGYGYTF; cdr3_nt: TGTGCCAGCAGCCCCCAATGGGGCTATGGCTACACCTTC
d_call: NA; v_call: TRBV6-5; clone_size: NA; j_call: TRBJ2-1; cdr3_aa: CASSSEGPNGDEQFF; cdr3_nt: TGTGCCAGCAGTTCCGAAGGACCTAATGGCGATGAGCAGTTCTTC
d_call: TRBD2; v_call: TRBV7-6; clone_size: NA; j_call: TRBJ2-1; cdr3_aa: CASSSVSGRANEQFF; cdr3_nt: TGTGCCAGCAGCTCAGTGAGCGGGAGGGCCAATGAGCAGTTCTTC
d_call: NA; v_call: TRBV6-4; clone_size: NA; j_call: TRBJ2-7; cdr3_aa: CASTPRPRKGDEQYF; cdr3_nt: TGTGCCAGCACTCCCCGACCTAGAAAAGGCGACGAGCAGTACTTC
d_call: TRBD2; v_call: TRBV4-3; clone_size: NA; j_call: TRBJ2-1; cdr3_aa: CASSPSSGSSFNEQFF; cdr3_nt: TGCGCCAGCAGCCCATCTAGCGGGAGTTCTTTTAATGAGCAGTTCTTC
d_call: NA; v_call: TRBV11-2; clone_size: NA; j_call: TRBJ1-1; cdr3_aa: CASSPTYGGTEAFF; cdr3_nt: TGTGCCAGCAGCCCAACCTATGGTGGCACTGAAGCTTTCTTT
d_call: NA; v_call: TRBV27; clone_size: NA; j_call: TRBJ2-7; cdr3_aa: CASSSASGDQYF; cdr3_nt: TGTGCCAGCAGTTCCGCTTCGGGGGATCAGTACTTC
d_call: NA; v_call: TRBV13; clone_size: NA; j_call: TRBJ1-1; cdr3_aa: CASSQEDGHLNTEAFF; cdr3_nt: TGTGCCAGCAGCCAGGAGGATGGACACTTGAACACTGAAGCTTTCTTT
d_call: NA; v_call: TRBV5-4; clone_size: NA; j_call: TRBJ1-2; cdr3_aa: CASSNPSRGPPYGYTF; cdr3_nt: TGTGCCAGCAGCAACCCATCTCGGGGACCGCCATATGGCTACACCTTC
d_call: NA; v_call: TRBV4-1; clone_size: once; j_call: TRBJ2-3; cdr3_aa: CASSQVGDTQYF; cdr3_nt: TGCGCCAGCAGCCAGGTGGGAGATACGCAGTATTTT
d_call: NA; v_call: TRBV6-5; clone_size: NA; j_call: TRBJ1-5; cdr3_aa: CASSYLGSNQPQHF; cdr3_nt: TGTGCCAGCAGTTACCTCGGGAGCAATCAGCCCCAGCATTTT
d_call: NA; v_call: TRBV7-9; clone_size: few; j_call: TRBJ2-7; cdr3_aa: CASGDYEQYF; cdr3_nt: TGTGCCAGCGGGGACTACGAGCAGTACTTC
d_call: NA; v_call: TRBV6-1; clone_size: NA; j_call: TRBJ2-7; cdr3_aa: CASSELGNYEQYF; cdr3_nt: TGTGCCAGCAGTGAATTGGGAAACTACGAGCAGTACTTC
d_call: NA; v_call: TRBV6-5; clone_size: NA; j_call: TRBJ1-1; cdr3_aa: CASSPRWDTEAFF; cdr3_nt: TGTGCCAGCAGTCCCAGGTGGGACACTGAAGCTTTCTTT
d_call: NA; v_call: TRBV6-6; clone_size: NA; j_call: TRBJ1-2; cdr3_aa: CASSYSQGSGYTF; cdr3_nt: TGTGCCAGCAGTTACAGCCAGGGGAGCGGCTACACCTTC
d_call: TRBD2; v_call: TRBV11-2; clone_size: NA; j_call: TRBJ2-7; cdr3_aa: CASSLGLGGPYEQYF; cdr3_nt: TGTGCCAGCAGCTTAGGATTGGGAGGGCCCTACGAGCAGTACTTC
d_call: NA; v_call: TRBV14; clone_size: NA; j_call: TRBJ1-1; cdr3_aa: CASSQVRWTEAFF; cdr3_nt: TGTGCCAGCAGCCAAGTTCGTTGGACTGAAGCTTTCTTT
d_call: TRBD1; v_call: TRBV4-1; clone_size: NA; j_call: TRBJ1-1; cdr3_aa: CASSQEDRGLSNTEAFF; cdr3_nt: TGCGCCAGCAGCCAGGAAGACAGGGGGCTATCGAACACTGAAGCTTTCTTT
d_call: NA; v_call: TRBV11-2; clone_size: NA; j_call: TRBJ2-7; cdr3_aa: CASSSRSTSRADEQYF; cdr3_nt: TGTGCCAGCAGCTCTCGTAGTACTAGCAGGGCCGACGAGCAGTACTTC
d_call: NA; v_call: TRBV7-9; clone_size: NA; j_call: TRBJ2-7; cdr3_aa: CASSLGRGEQYF; cdr3_nt: TGTGCCAGCAGCTTAGGCAGGGGCGAGCAGTACTTC
d_call: NA; v_call: TRBV6-5; clone_size: NA; j_call: TRBJ2-7; cdr3_aa: CASSLGPRSEQYF; cdr3_nt: TGTGCCAGCAGTTTAGGGCCACGCAGCGAGCAGTACTTC
d_call: NA; v_call: TRBV6-4; clone_size: few; j_call: TRBJ1-1; cdr3_aa: CASSDGFNTEAFF; cdr3_nt: TGTGCCAGCAGTGACGGATTCAACACTGAAGCTTTCTTT
d_call: TRBD2; v_call: TRBV19; clone_size: NA; j_call: TRBJ2-1; cdr3_aa: CASTLTSGPNEQFF; cdr3_nt: TGTGCCAGTACCTTGACTAGCGGGCCCAATGAGCAGTTCTTC
d_call: TRBD1; v_call: TRBV7-9; clone_size: NA; j_call: TRBJ2-7; cdr3_aa: CAAGGQGANYEQYF; cdr3_nt: TGTGCCGCAGGGGGACAGGGGGCTAACTACGAGCAGTACTTC
d_call: NA; v_call: TRBV2; clone_size: NA; j_call: TRBJ1-3; cdr3_aa: CASRQYSGNTIYF; cdr3_nt: TGTGCCAGCAGGCAATACTCTGGAAACACCATATATTTT
d_call: TRBD2; v_call: TRBV7-6; clone_size: NA; j_call: TRBJ2-3; cdr3_aa: CASSGGGGSDTQYF; cdr3_nt: TGTGCCAGCAGCGGTGGGGGGGGGTCAGATACGCAGTATTTT
d_call: NA; v_call: TRBV5-4; clone_size: NA; j_call: TRBJ1-6; cdr3_aa: CASSSQGSSYNSPLHF; cdr3_nt: TGTGCCAGCAGCTCACAGGGAAGCTCCTATAATTCACCCCTCCACTTT
d_call: NA; v_call: TRBV27; clone_size: once; j_call: TRBJ2-2; cdr3_aa: CASRPDFSPMGELFF; cdr3_nt: TGTGCCAGCAGACCCGACTTTTCTCCAATGGGGGAGCTGTTTTTT
d_call: NA; v_call: TRBV11-2; clone_size: NA; j_call: TRBJ2-1; cdr3_aa: CASSLVVTAITYNEQFF; cdr3_nt: TGTGCCAGCAGCTTAGTTGTGACAGCTATAACCTACAATGAGCAGTTCTTC
d_call: NA; v_call: TRBV9; clone_size: NA; j_call: TRBJ2-7; cdr3_aa: CASSTGLNSYEQYF; cdr3_nt: TGTGCCAGCAGCACCGGCCTTAACTCCTACGAGCAGTACTTC
d_call: NA; v_call: TRBV18; clone_size: NA; j_call: TRBJ2-1; cdr3_aa: CASSPPGNSPDYNEQFF; cdr3_nt: TGTGCCAGCTCACCACCCGGGAACAGTCCGGATTACAATGAGCAGTTCTTC
d_call: NA; v_call: TRBV11-2; clone_size: NA; j_call: TRBJ2-1; cdr3_aa: CASSLGLLANSYNEQFF; cdr3_nt: TGTGCCAGCAGTCTCGGACTACTAGCAAACTCCTACAATGAGCAGTTCTTC
d_call: NA; v_call: TRBV19; clone_size: NA; j_call: TRBJ2-3; cdr3_aa: CASSISAEPTDTQYF; cdr3_nt: TGTGCCAGTAGTATCAGCGCCGAACCCACAGATACGCAGTATTTT
d_call: NA; v_call: TRBV6-5; clone_size: few; j_call: TRBJ2-7; cdr3_aa: CASSYSHEQYF; cdr3_nt: TGTGCCAGCAGTTACTCCCACGAGCAGTACTTC
d_call: NA; v_call: TRBV11-2; clone_size: NA; j_call: TRBJ2-7; cdr3_aa: CASSLEWSGVAYEQYF; cdr3_nt: TGTGCCAGCAGCTTAGAATGGTCCGGGGTGGCCTACGAGCAGTACTTC
d_call: TRBD2; v_call: TRBV7-3; clone_size: NA; j_call: TRBJ2-1; cdr3_aa: CASSWAAGGYNEQFF; cdr3_nt: TGTGCCAGCAGCTGGGCGGCGGGAGGCTACAATGAGCAGTTCTTC
d_call: TRBD1; v_call: TRBV7-2; clone_size: NA; j_call: TRBJ2-7; cdr3_aa: CASSSSGGYEQYF; cdr3_nt: TGTGCCAGCAGCTCTTCAGGGGGCTACGAGCAGTACTTC
d_call: NA; v_call: TRBV7-9; clone_size: few; j_call: TRBJ1-2; cdr3_aa: CASSLSYGYTF; cdr3_nt: TGTGCCAGCAGCTTATCGTATGGCTACACCTTC
d_call: NA; v_call: TRBV4-3; clone_size: NA; j_call: TRBJ2-1; cdr3_aa: CASSQDSLVAASYNEQFF; cdr3_nt: TGCGCCAGCAGCCAAGATTCTCTAGTAGCGGCCTCCTACAATGAGCAGTTCTTC
d_call: TRBD2; v_call: TRBV7-2; clone_size: NA; j_call: TRBJ2-5; cdr3_aa: CASSLALPGTSGGAGQETQYF; cdr3_nt: TGTGCCAGCAGCTTAGCCCTCCCCGGGACTAGCGGGGGGGCGGGGCAAGAGACCCAGTACTTC
d_call: TRBD2; v_call: TRBV12-5; clone_size: NA; j_call: TRBJ2-1; cdr3_aa: CASGFGGSSRYNEQFF; cdr3_nt: TGTGCTAGTGGTTTTGGCGGGAGTTCGCGGTACAATGAGCAGTTCTTC
d_call: NA; v_call: TRBV9; clone_size: NA; j_call: TRBJ1-4; cdr3_aa: CASSVGRQEKLFF; cdr3_nt: TGTGCCAGCAGCGTAGGTCGCCAAGAAAAACTGTTTTTT
d_call: NA; v_call: TRBV7-9; clone_size: NA; j_call: TRBJ2-1; cdr3_aa: CASSTSWDEQFF; cdr3_nt: TGTGCCAGCAGTACCTCTTGGGATGAGCAGTTCTTC
d_call: TRBD2; v_call: TRBV2; clone_size: NA; j_call: TRBJ2-5; cdr3_aa: CASRESGSGTQYF; cdr3_nt: TGTGCCAGCAGAGAGAGCGGGAGTGGGACCCAGTACTTC
d_call: NA; v_call: TRBV27; clone_size: NA; j_call: TRBJ2-5; cdr3_aa: CASSFGFSETQYF; cdr3_nt: TGTGCCAGCAGTTTCGGGTTTTCGGAGACCCAGTACTTC
d_call: TRBD2; v_call: TRBV7-9; clone_size: NA; j_call: TRBJ2-3; cdr3_aa: CASSDLAGGQYF; cdr3_nt: TGTGCCAGCAGCGATCTAGCGGGAGGGCAGTATTTT